This TCR beta chain comes out of a study of cytomegalovirus exposure and HLA in healthy donors. Study as a whole: There were 90 million to 140 million unique TCR beta sequences, drawn from about 200 million T cells, in an earlier analysis. Study observations and caveats: A list of 164 TCR beta chains associated with cytomegalovirus was given. Per a prior analysis, the majority of TCR beta V segments were productive roughly 90% or roughly 30% of the time.

Primers for the PCR totalled 60 Vbeta and 13 Jbeta. Assay used: immunoSEQ multiplex PCR; TCRdb lists only in-frame clones, some missing. The profile shows around 160,000 clones, approximately 85% of them singletons. Per germline, CDR1 SGHDT and CDR2 YYEEEE. Trimming left V 1 base short and J 4 bases short, with 8 bases between. The length of the CDR3 is 13 residues. On this clone itself: What it binds is not known.

The TCR was taken from a man younger than 35 in good health and CMV-seropositive. The chain combines TRBV5-6 with TRBJ1-1; the D is unclear. Source material: PBMCs. The DNA of the CDR3 is TGTGCCAGCAGCTTGTATACCGGCACTGAAGCTTTCTTT. Translated: CASSLYTGTEAFF.